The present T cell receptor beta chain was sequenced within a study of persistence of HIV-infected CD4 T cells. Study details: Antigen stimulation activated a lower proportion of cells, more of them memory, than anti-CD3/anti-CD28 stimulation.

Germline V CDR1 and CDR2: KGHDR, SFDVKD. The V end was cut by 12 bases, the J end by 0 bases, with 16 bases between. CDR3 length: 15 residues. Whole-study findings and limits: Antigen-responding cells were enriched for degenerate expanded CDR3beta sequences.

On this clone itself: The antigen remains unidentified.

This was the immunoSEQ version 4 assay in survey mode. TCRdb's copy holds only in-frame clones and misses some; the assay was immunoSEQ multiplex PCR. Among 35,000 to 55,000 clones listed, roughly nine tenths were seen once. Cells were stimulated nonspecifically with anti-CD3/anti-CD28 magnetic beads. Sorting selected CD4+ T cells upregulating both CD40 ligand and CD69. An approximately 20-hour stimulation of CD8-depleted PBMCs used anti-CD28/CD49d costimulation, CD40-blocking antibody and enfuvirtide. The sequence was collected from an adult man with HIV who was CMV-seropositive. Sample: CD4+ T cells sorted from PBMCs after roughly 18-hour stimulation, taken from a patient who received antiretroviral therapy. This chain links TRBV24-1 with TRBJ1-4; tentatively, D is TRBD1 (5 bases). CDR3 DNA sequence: TGTGCCCCCATATGGGGCAACGCAACTAATGAAAAACTGTTTTTT. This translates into CAPIWGNATNEKLFF.